The 21 T cell receptor beta chains listed next were all sequenced from one sample in a study of T cells in Graves' hyperthyroidism and ophthalmopathy. Amplification of TCR beta CDR3 regions used RNA as the template. First-round RT-PCR targeting the TCR CDR3 was performed with the HTBI primer set. From the multiplex PCR reads, TCRdb called clonotypes with MiXCR, one entry per CDR3 protein. Of around 420,000 distinct CDR3 sequences listed, 15% to 17% are singletons. The sample was blood. These receptors were collected from a young woman with Graves' hyperthyroidism.

This clonotype appeared many times. The genes are TRBV28 and TRBJ2-7, with a weak D call TRBD2 (6 bases). CDR3 length equals 15 residues. Germline V gives CDR1 MDHEN, CDR2 SYDVKM. V gave up 10 bases and J gave up 7 bases, with 26 bases separating them. CDR3 in amino acids: CATSPWTAQEGEQYF. CDR3 in DNA: TGTGCCACCTCTCCTTGGACGGCTCAGGAGGGGGAGCAGTACTTC.

This clonotype was counted ten times or more. The rearrangement joins TRBV11-2 to TRBJ2-5, with TRBD2 identical over 7 bases. CDR1 is SGHAT, CDR2 FQNNGV, per germline. J lost 2 bases, V lost 5 bases, and 8 bases had no gene match. The CDR3 has 15 amino acids. This CDR3 is CASSRDYRVQETQYF. The CDR3 DNA reads TGTGCCAGCAGCAGGGACTACCGTGTACAAGAGACCCAGTACTTC.

There are a few counts of this clonotype. The CDR3 spells CASSLGPGRELFF. The CDR3 region has the DNA TGTGCCAGCAGCTTAGGCCCGGGTAGGGAGCTGTTTTTT. The rearrangement uses TRBV7-9 and TRBJ2-2, with D unclear. Per the germline V gene, CDR1 is SEHNR and CDR2 is FQNEAQ (reference sequence). The V end was cut by 1 base, the J end by 9 bases, with 9 bases between. CDR3 length: 13 residues. The full variable domain, rest sourced from reference TRBV7-9 and TRBJ2-2, is DTGVSQNPRHKITKRGQNVTFRCDPISEHNRLYWYRQTLGQGPEFLTYFQNEAQLEKSRLLSDRFSAERPKGSFSTLEIQRTEQGDSAMYLCASSLGPGRELFFGEGSRLTVL.

This clonotype was seen ten or more times. The chain joins TRBV12-3 or TRBV12-4 to TRBJ1-2; D is uncertain. V lost 5 bases to trimming and J lost 0 bases, with 13 bases between them. The CDR3 is made up of 15 amino acids. CDR3 amino acids: CASSQRSFSNYGYTF. CDR3 DNA sequence: TGTGCCAGCAGTCAGCGGTCTTTTTCTAACTATGGCTACACCTTC.

This clonotype was recorded many times. The chain links TRBV19 to TRBJ2-1; 8 nucleotides line up with TRBD2. V gave up 5 bases and J gave up 3 bases; unmatched junction bases: 6. CDR1 is LNHDA and CDR2 is SQIVND in the germline V gene (reference sequence). The CDR3 contains 15 residues. This CDR3 reads CASSRGGTLYNEQFF. The CDR3 nucleotides are TGTGCCAGTAGTCGCGGGGGGACCCTCTACAATGAGCAGTTCTTC.

The chain employs TRBV19 and TRBJ2-1; 9 positions match TRBD1. The germline V gene has CDR1 LNHDA and CDR2 SQIVND (reference sequence). The trim removed 4 bases at V and 5 bases at J, leaving 9 bases unmatched. This CDR3 has 16 residues. The CDR3 DNA is TGTGCCAGTAGTAGAGGGACAGGGTGGAAAAACAATGAGCAGTTCTTC. Its translation: CASSRGTGWKNNEQFF.

This clonotype was counted ten times or more. CDR3 nucleotide sequence: TGTGCCAGCACAATTACTAGCGGCCCGGATACGCAGTATTTT. Amino acid sequence: CASTITSGPDTQYF. The chain carries TRBV12-3 or TRBV12-4 and TRBJ2-3; 8 bases match TRBD2. This CDR3 region has 14 residues. Losses at the gene ends were 7 bases for V and 6 bases for J; bases not matched to a gene: 9.

The V call is TRBV5-8, the J call TRBJ2-3; maybe TRBD1 (5 bases). V was trimmed by 6 bases and J by 6 bases, leaving 14 bases between them. The germline V gene has CDR1 SGHTS and CDR2 YDEGEE. There are 13 residues in the CDR3. The DNA of the CDR3 is TGTGCCAGCACCTCCGATGGGGCGGATACGCAGTATTTT. This codes for CASTSDGADTQYF.

This clonotype was seen a few times. This sequence joins TRBV6-1 and TRBJ1-2, with D unresolved. The CDR3 length is 15 residues. The V gene's germline CDR1 is MNHNS and CDR2 SASEGT. V dropped 5 bases and J dropped 0 bases, with 13 bases sitting between them. DNA of the CDR3: TGTGCCAGCAGTCCCTTGAGGTTAGCTAACTATGGCTACACCTTC. It translates to CASSPLRLANYGYTF.

The CDR3 DNA is TGTGCCAGCAGTTTGACCAGGGATAAGCAGTTCTTC. Its translation is CASSLTRDKQFF. The V and J genes are TRBV27 and TRBJ2-1; tentative D call: TRBD1 (5 bases). CDR1 and CDR2 (germline): MNHEY, SMNVEV (reference sequence). The CDR3 is 12 residues long. The germline V and J ends were trimmed by 3 bases and 11 bases, with 11 bases remaining between them.

Only a few counts were recorded for this clonotype. V gene TRBV5-1 combines with J gene TRBJ2-2; D possibly corresponds to TRBD1 (6 bases). The germline V and J ends were trimmed by 4 bases and 4 bases, with 14 bases remaining between them. Germline CDR1 is SGHRS and CDR2 is YFSETQ. The CDR3 is 15 amino acids. CDR3 bases: TGCGCCAGCAGCGGGGGACAAGGACGCACCGGGGAGCTGTTTTTT. Translated, it gives CASSGGQGRTGELFF.

This clonotype was detected many times. The V and J genes are TRBV28 and TRBJ2-1; maybe TRBD1 (5 bases). The V and J ends lost 5 bases and 9 bases respectively, with 14 bases between them. Germline V gene sequence: CDR1 MDHEN, CDR2 SYDVKM. This CDR3 is 13 amino acids long. The CDR3 reads CASSPPGHGEQFF. The CDR3 DNA reads as TGTGCCAGCAGTCCCCCCGGACACGGTGAGCAGTTCTTC.

This clonotype has a count of ten or more. This rearrangement joins TRBV7-4 to TRBJ2-1; 12 bases are a match to TRBD2. CDR3 length equals 15 residues. V was pared by 5 bases and J by 6 bases, with 5 bases of the junction left unmatched. Germline CDR1 SGHVT, CDR2 SQSDAQ. DNA for the CDR3: TGTGCCAGCAGCCCTTCTAGCGGGGGGGCCAATGAGCAGTTCTTC. This translates into CASSPSSGGANEQFF.

This clonotype was picked up many times. V and J are TRBV20-1 and TRBJ2-1; 8 nucleotides match TRBD2. The trim removed 3 bases at V and 9 bases at J, leaving 7 bases unmatched. The CDR3 spans 13 residues. Germline V gene lookup returns CDR1 DFQATT and CDR2 SNEGSKA (reference sequence). This CDR3 reads CSASTGGFGEQFF. Written as DNA, the CDR3 is TGCAGTGCTAGTACGGGGGGGTTCGGTGAGCAGTTCTTC.

This clonotype has at least ten counts. V is TRBV6-1 and J is TRBJ2-3; 12 bases match TRBD2. Germline loops: CDR1 MNHNS, CDR2 SASEGT. The CDR3 is made up of 15 amino acids. Trimming removed 6 bases from V and 6 bases from J; junction bases left unmatched: 7. CDR3 sequence reads: CASSTGTSGSDTQYF. The CDR3 DNA is TGTGCCAGCAGCACCGGGACTAGCGGGTCGGATACGCAGTATTTT.

This clonotype was seen repeatedly, ten times or more. The chain combines TRBV12-3 or TRBV12-4 with TRBJ2-5; D might be TRBD1 (8 bases). This CDR3 comprises 12 residues. The V end was cut by 10 bases, the J end by 5 bases, with 14 bases between. For the CDR3, the DNA is TGTGCCACGACACAGGGGGGGGAGACCCAGTACTTC. It translates to CATTQGGETQYF.

At least ten counts were recorded for this clonotype. The rearrangement joins TRBV28 to TRBJ1-5; D possibly corresponds to TRBD1 (5 bases). V lost 5 bases and J lost 11, with 22 bases in between. This CDR3 is built from 15 residues. Per the germline V gene, CDR1 is MDHEN and CDR2 is SYDVKM. CDR3 nucleotides: TGTGCCAGCAGTCGCCGGTGGGGGGAATCAGAAGCCCAGCATTTT. This gives the protein CASSRRWGESEAQHF.

This clonotype was recorded many times. The chain uses TRBV19 and TRBJ2-1; 14 bases fit TRBD2. Per the germline V gene, CDR1 is LNHDA and CDR2 is SQIVND (reference sequence). There are 17 residues in the CDR3. V lost 6 bases and J lost 7; bases outside the gene matches: 11. The CDR3 sequence: CASSSGTSGSWGNEQFF. DNA of the CDR3: TGTGCCAGTAGCTCCGGGACTAGCGGGAGCTGGGGGAATGAGCAGTTCTTC.

This sequence joins TRBV6-2 or TRBV6-3 and TRBJ1-5, with 7 nucleotides matching TRBD1. CDR1 is MNHEY, CDR2 SVGEGT, per germline. The CDR3 runs to 14 residues. V shed 5 bases and J 9 bases; nucleotides not matched to a gene: 10. CDR3 residues: CASSKGQLGRPQHF. As DNA, the CDR3 is TGTGCCAGCAGTAAGGGACAGTTGGGTCGGCCCCAGCATTTT.

This clonotype was detected ten times or more. The chain joins TRBV6-1 to TRBJ1-5, with no clear D. The CDR3 spans 15 residues. From germline, CDR1 is MNHNS and CDR2 SASEGT. The V end lost 5 bases, the J end lost 4 bases, and 15 bases lay between the germline ends. CDR3 sequence (DNA): TGTGCCAGCAGTCGAGGAGGCGGGGTTAATCAGCCCCAGCATTTT. Translating gives CASSRGGGVNQPQHF.

This clonotype has a count of ten or more. The chain combines TRBV6-1 with TRBJ1-1, with unresolved D. The CDR3 contains 13 residues. Germline lookup yields CDR1 MNHNS and CDR2 SASEGT. With 6 bases removed from V and 3 bases from J, the gap between germline ends came to 11 bases. This CDR3 reads CASSRSADTEAFF. CDR3 sequence (DNA): TGTGCCAGCAGCCGATCCGCGGACACTGAAGCTTTCTTT.